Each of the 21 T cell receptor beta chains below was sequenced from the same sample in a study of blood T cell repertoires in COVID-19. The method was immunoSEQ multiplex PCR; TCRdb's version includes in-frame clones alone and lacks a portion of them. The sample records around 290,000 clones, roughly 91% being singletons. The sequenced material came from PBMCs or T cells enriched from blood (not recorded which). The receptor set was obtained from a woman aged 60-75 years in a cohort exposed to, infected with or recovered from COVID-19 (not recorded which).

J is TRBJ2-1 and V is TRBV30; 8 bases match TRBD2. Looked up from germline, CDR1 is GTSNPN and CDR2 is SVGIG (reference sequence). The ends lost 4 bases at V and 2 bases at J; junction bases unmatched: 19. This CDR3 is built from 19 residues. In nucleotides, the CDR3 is TGTGCCTGGATGGCAGGGTTTATAATAGGTAGCGGGGCCTACAATGAGCAGTTCTTC. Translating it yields CAWMAGFIIGSGAYNEQFF.

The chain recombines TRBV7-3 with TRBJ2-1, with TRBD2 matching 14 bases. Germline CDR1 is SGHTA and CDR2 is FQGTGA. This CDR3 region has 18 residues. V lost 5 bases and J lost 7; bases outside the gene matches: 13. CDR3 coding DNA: TGTGCCAGCAGCATTCCGGGACTAGCGGGAGCCGCGGGGAATGAGCAGTTCTTC. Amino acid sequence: CASSIPGLAGAAGNEQFF.

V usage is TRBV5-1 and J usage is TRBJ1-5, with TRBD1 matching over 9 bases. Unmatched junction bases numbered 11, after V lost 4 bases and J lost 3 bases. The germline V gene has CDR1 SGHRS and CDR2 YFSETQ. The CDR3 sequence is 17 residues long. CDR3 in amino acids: CASSPGPGQGNNQPQHF. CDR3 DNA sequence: TGCGCCAGCAGCCCCGGGCCGGGACAGGGAAACAATCAGCCCCAGCATTTT.

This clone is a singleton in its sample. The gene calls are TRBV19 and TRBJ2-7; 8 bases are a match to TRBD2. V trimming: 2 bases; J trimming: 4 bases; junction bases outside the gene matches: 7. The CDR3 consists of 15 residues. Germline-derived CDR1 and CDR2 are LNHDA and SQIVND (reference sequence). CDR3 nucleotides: TGTGCCAGTAGTATAACCACTAGCGGAAATTACGAGCAGTACTTC. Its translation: CASSITTSGNYEQYF.

CDR3 region: CAWSVGGRSGRNEQFF. The CDR3 DNA follows: TGTGCCTGGAGTGTCGGGGGGAGGAGCGGGAGGAATGAGCAGTTCTTC. The rearrangement links TRBV30 to TRBJ2-1; the match to TRBD2 covers 9 bases. The germline gives CDR1 GTSNPN, CDR2 SVGIG (reference sequence). With V trimmed by 0 bases and J by 7 bases, 10 bases remained unmatched. This CDR3 comprises 16 residues.

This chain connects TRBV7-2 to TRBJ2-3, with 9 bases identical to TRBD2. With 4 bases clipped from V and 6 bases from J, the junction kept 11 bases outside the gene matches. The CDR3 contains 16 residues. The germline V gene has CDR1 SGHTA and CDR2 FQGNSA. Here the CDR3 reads CASSSDGGRARDTQYF. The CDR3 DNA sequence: TGTGCCAGCAGCTCCGACGGCGGGAGGGCCAGGGATACGCAGTATTTT.

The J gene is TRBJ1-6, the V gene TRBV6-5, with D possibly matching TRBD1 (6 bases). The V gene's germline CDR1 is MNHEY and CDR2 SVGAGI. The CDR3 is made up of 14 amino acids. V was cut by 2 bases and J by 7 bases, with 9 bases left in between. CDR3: CASSYGDINSPLHF. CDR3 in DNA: TGTGCCAGCAGTTACGGGGACATAAATTCACCCCTCCACTTT.

CDR3 bases: TGTGCCAGCACCTCTGGGAGCGGGAGAGGCTACGAGCAGTACTTC. Translating gives CASTSGSGRGYEQYF. The genes are TRBV6-5 and TRBJ2-7, with TRBD2 identical over 8 bases. Germline assignment: CDR1 MNHEY and CDR2 SVGAGI. The J segment lost 3 bases and the V segment lost 7 bases, leaving 11 bases of the junction unmatched. The CDR3 is 15 amino acids.

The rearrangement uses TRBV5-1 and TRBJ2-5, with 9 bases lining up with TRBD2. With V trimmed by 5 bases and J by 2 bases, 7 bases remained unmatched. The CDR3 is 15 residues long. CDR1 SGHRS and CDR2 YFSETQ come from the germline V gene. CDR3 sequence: CASSPWTSEQETQYF. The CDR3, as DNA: TGCGCCAGCAGTCCTTGGACTAGCGAACAAGAGACCCAGTACTTC.

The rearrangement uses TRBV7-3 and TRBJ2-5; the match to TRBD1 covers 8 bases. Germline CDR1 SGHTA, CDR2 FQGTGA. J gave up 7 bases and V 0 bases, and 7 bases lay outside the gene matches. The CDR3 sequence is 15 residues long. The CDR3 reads CASSLTGGQAGTQYF. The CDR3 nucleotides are TGTGCCAGCAGCTTAACGGGGGGACAGGCCGGGACCCAGTACTTC.

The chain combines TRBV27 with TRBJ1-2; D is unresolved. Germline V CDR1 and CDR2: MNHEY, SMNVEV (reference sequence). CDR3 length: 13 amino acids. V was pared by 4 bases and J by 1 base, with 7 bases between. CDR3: CASSSYNNYGYTF. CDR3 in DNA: TGTGCCAGCAGTTCTTACAATAACTATGGCTACACCTTC.

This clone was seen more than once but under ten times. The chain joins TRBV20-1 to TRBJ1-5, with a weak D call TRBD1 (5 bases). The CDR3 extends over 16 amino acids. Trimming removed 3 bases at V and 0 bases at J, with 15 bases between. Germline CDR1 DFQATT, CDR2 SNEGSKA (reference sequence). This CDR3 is CSASGKHRTSNQPQHF. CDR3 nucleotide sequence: TGCAGTGCTAGTGGGAAACACAGGACTAGCAATCAGCCCCAGCATTTT.

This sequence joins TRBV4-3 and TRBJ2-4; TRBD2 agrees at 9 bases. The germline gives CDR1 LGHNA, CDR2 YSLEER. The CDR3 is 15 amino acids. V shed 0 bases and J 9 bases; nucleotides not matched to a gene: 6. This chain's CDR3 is CASSQEASGTGIQYF. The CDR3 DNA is TGCGCCAGCAGCCAAGAGGCTAGCGGGACGGGCATTCAGTACTTC.

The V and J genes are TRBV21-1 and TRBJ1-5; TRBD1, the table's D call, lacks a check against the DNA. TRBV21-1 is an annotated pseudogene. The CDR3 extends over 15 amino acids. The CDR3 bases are TGTGCCAGCAGCAGATACAGAGATAGCAATCAGCCCCAGCATTTT. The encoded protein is CASSRYRDSNQPQHF.

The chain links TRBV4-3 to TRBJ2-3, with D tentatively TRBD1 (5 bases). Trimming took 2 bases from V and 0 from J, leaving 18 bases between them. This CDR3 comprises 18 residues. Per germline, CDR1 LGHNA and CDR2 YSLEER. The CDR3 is CASSQNLGHQTSTDTQYF. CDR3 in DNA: TGCGCCAGCAGCCAAAACCTCGGACACCAGACAAGCACAGATACGCAGTATTTT.

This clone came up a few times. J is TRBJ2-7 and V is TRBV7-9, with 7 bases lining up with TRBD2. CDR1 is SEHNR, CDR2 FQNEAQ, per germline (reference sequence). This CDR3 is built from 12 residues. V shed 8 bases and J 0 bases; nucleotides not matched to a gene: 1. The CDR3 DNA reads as TGTGCCAGCGGCGGGAGCTCCTACGAGCAGTACTTC. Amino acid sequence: CASGGSSYEQYF.

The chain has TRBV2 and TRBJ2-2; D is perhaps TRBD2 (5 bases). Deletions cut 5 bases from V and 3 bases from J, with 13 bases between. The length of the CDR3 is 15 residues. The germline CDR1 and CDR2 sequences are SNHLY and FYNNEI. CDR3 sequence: CASSRRGMDTGELFF. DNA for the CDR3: TGTGCCAGCAGTAGGAGAGGGATGGACACCGGGGAGCTGTTTTTT.

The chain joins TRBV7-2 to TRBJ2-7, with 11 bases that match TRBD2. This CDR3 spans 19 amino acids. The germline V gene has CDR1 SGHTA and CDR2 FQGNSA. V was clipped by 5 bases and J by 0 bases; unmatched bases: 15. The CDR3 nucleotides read TGTGCCAGCAGCCCTAGGGCGCTAGCGGGAGGACCGAGCTCCTACGAGCAGTACTTC. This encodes CASSPRALAGGPSSYEQYF.

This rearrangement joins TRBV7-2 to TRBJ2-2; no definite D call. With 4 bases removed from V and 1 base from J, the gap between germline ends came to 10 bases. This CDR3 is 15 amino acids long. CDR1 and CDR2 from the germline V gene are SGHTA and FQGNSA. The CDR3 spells CASSSPLGNTGELFF. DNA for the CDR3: TGTGCCAGCAGCTCCCCCCTAGGGAACACCGGGGAGCTGTTTTTT.

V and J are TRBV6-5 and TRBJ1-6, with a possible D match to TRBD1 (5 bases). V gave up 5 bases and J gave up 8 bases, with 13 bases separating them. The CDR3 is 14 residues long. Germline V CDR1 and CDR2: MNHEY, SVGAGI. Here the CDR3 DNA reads TGTGCCAGCAGTCTGGGACGGGAGTATTCACCCCTCCACTTT. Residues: CASSLGREYSPLHF.

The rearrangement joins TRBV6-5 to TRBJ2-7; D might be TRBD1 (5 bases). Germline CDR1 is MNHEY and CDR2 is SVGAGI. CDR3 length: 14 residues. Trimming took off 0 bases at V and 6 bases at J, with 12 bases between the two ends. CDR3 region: CASSYSPGDSEQYF. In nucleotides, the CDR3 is TGTGCCAGCAGTTACTCGCCGGGCGACAGCGAGCAGTACTTC.